Listed below are T cell receptor beta chains from one sample, sequenced in a study of shared clonotypes between healthy human individuals. This table comes from immunoSEQ multiplex PCR, and its TCRdb copy is limited to in-frame clones, with some not included. The sample shows about 680,000 clones, just over 90% of them seen only once. The sample taken for sequencing was naive CD8+ T cells sorted from blood. Receptors originate from a man aged 25 to 40 in good health. Both conserved end residues are part of each CDR3. The order of the fields is V gene, D gene, J gene, clone size, CDR3 DNA, CDR3 protein. A D gene is named only where the DNA matches it firmly. Part of the rows lack a size; the others show once, few, many or a class for expanded clones.

V: TRBV4-1
D: TRBD2
J: TRBJ2-1
size: -
DNA: TGCGCCAGCAGCCAAGCCCCACTAGCGGGAGGAAGTAATGAGCAGTTCTTC
CDR3: CASSQAPLAGGSNEQFF

V: TRBV7-9
D: -
J: TRBJ1-3
size: -
DNA: TGTGCCAGCAGCTTTGGCACTCGAAACACCATATATTTT
CDR3: CASSFGTRNTIYF

V: TRBV6-1
D: TRBD1
J: TRBJ2-7
size: once
DNA: TGTGCCAGCAAGGAGACAGGGGTACCCTACGAGCAGTACTTC
CDR3: CASKETGVPYEQYF

V: TRBV5-6
D: -
J: TRBJ2-7
size: -
DNA: TGTGCCAGCAGCCGGACAGAAAATTACGAGCAGTACTTC
CDR3: CASSRTENYEQYF

V: TRBV7-2
D: TRBD1
J: TRBJ2-7
size: -
DNA: TGTGCCAGCAGCTTAGCTCACAGGGGAGACTACGAGCAGTACTTC
CDR3: CASSLAHRGDYEQYF

V: TRBV29-1
D: -
J: TRBJ2-5
size: -
DNA: TGCAGCGTTACCGACTTGGCGGATGAGACCCAGTACTTC
CDR3: CSVTDLADETQYF

V: TRBV7-9
D: -
J: TRBJ2-2
size: -
DNA: TGTGCCAGCAGCTTAGCGGGCACCGGGGAGCTGTTTTTT
CDR3: CASSLAGTGELFF

V: TRBV6-6
D: TRBD1
J: TRBJ1-2
size: -
DNA: TGTGCCAGCATTGGGACAGGGGACTATGGCTACACCTTC
CDR3: CASIGTGDYGYTF

V: TRBV27
D: -
J: TRBJ2-1
size: -
DNA: TGTGCCAGCCGGGGACACCTCTCCTACAATGAGCAGTTCTTC
CDR3: CASRGHLSYNEQFF

V: TRBV28
D: -
J: TRBJ1-2
size: once
DNA: TGTGCCAGCAGTTCCTACTATGGCTACACCTTC
CDR3: CASSSYYGYTF

V: TRBV9
D: -
J: TRBJ1-2
size: -
DNA: TGTGCCAGCAGCGATAACACGGCCCACGTCTATGGCTACACCTTC
CDR3: CASSDNTAHVYGYTF

V: TRBV28
D: TRBD2
J: TRBJ2-1
size: -
DNA: TGTGCCAGCAGTGGCCCGGAGCTAGCGGGAGTTAATGAGCAGTTCTTC
CDR3: CASSGPELAGVNEQFF

V: TRBV27
D: -
J: TRBJ2-5
size: -
DNA: TGTGCCAGCAGTTCTCCGGGGCTCCAAGAGACCCAGTACTTC
CDR3: CASSSPGLQETQYF

V: TRBV27
D: TRBD1
J: TRBJ1-5
size: -
DNA: TGTGCCAGCAGTCCTAGACAGGGGATAGGGGATCAGCCCCAGCATTTT
CDR3: CASSPRQGIGDQPQHF

V: TRBV21-1
D: -
J: TRBJ2-3
size: -
DNA: TGTGCCAGCAGCAAAGGTCAGGGAGGCACAGATACGCAGTATTTT
CDR3: CASSKGQGGTDTQYF

V: TRBV7-9
D: TRBD1
J: TRBJ2-7
size: -
DNA: TGTGCCAGCGGGCAGGGGGCGTTCTACGAGCAGTACTTC
CDR3: CASGQGAFYEQYF

V: TRBV7-9
D: TRBD1
J: TRBJ2-2
size: -
DNA: TGTGCCAGCAGCTTAGACAGGGGGCAGCTGTTTTTT
CDR3: CASSLDRGQLFF

V: TRBV6-5
D: TRBD1
J: TRBJ1-1
size: -
DNA: TGTGCCAGCAGTTACTCGGGGACAGGTGCTAATGAAGCTTTCTTT
CDR3: CASSYSGTGANEAFF

V: TRBV11-2
D: -
J: TRBJ2-1
size: -
DNA: TGTGCCAGCAGCTCCCCCAACTACAATGAGCAGTTCTTC
CDR3: CASSSPNYNEQFF

V: TRBV4-3
D: -
J: TRBJ2-2
size: -
DNA: TGCGCCAGCAGCCAAGATAGTGGGACCGGGGAGCTGTTTTTT
CDR3: CASSQDSGTGELFF

V: TRBV27
D: -
J: TRBJ2-2
size: -
DNA: TGTGCCAGCAGTTTCGCCAGGGGGAACACCGGGGAGCTGTTTTTT
CDR3: CASSFARGNTGELFF

V: TRBV13
D: -
J: TRBJ2-2
size: -
DNA: TGTGCCAGCAGCTTAGGCGTGGGACGGGGAAGCACCGGGGAGCTGTTTTTT
CDR3: CASSLGVGRGSTGELFF

V: TRBV11-2
D: TRBD1
J: TRBJ2-7
size: -
DNA: TGTGCCAGCAGCTTGGGACAGGAATCCTACGAGCAGTACTTC
CDR3: CASSLGQESYEQYF

V: TRBV9
D: -
J: TRBJ1-6
size: -
DNA: TGTGCCAGCAGCCTGGACAGACTCAATTCACCCCTCCACTTT
CDR3: CASSLDRLNSPLHF

V: TRBV2
D: -
J: TRBJ2-2
size: few
DNA: TGTGCCAGCAGTGAAGTAGGGGGTAGTACCGGGGAGCTGTTTTTT
CDR3: CASSEVGGSTGELFF

V: TRBV29-1
D: TRBD1
J: TRBJ2-1
size: -
DNA: TGCAGCGTCCAGGGGGCCTCCTACAATGAGCAGTTCTTC
CDR3: CSVQGASYNEQFF

V: TRBV21-1
D: -
J: TRBJ1-5
size: once
DNA: TGTGCCAGCAGCAAAGGTGGGAAAGTCTATAGCAATCAGCCCCAGCATTTT
CDR3: CASSKGGKVYSNQPQHF

V: TRBV10-2
D: -
J: TRBJ2-7
size: once
DNA: TGCGCCAGCAGTGAGTCGCCAGGCCTCGACTACGAGCAGTACTTC
CDR3: CASSESPGLDYEQYF

V: TRBV27
D: -
J: TRBJ2-1
size: -
DNA: TGTGCCAGCAGTTACAGAGTGGCAGGCCCCTACAATGAGCAGTTCTTC
CDR3: CASSYRVAGPYNEQFF

V: TRBV25-1
D: -
J: TRBJ2-7
size: -
DNA: TGTGCCAGCAGTGAAAACGGAGACCGCCGACCCTACGAGCAGTACTTC
CDR3: CASSENGDRRPYEQYF

V: TRBV29-1
D: TRBD2
J: TRBJ2-2
size: -
DNA: TGCAGCGTTGAAGTTCCCGGGAGGGGAGAGGAGCTGTTTTTT
CDR3: CSVEVPGRGEELFF

V: TRBV7-9
D: -
J: TRBJ2-5
size: -
DNA: TGTGCCAGCAGCCTGCCCCAATCCCAAGAGACCCAGTACTTC
CDR3: CASSLPQSQETQYF

V: TRBV27
D: -
J: TRBJ2-7
size: -
DNA: TGTGCCAGCAGTTTAAATCAAGCCTACGAGCAGTACTTC
CDR3: CASSLNQAYEQYF

V: TRBV5-1
D: TRBD1
J: TRBJ2-5
size: -
DNA: TGCGCCAGCAGTTCCGGACAGGGGCAAGAGACCCAGTACTTC
CDR3: CASSSGQGQETQYF

V: TRBV2
D: TRBD2
J: TRBJ2-3
size: -
DNA: TGTGCCTCCTACGGGGGGACGGATACGCAGTATTTT
CDR3: CASYGGTDTQYF

V: TRBV2
D: -
J: TRBJ2-7
size: -
DNA: TGTGCCAGCATTAGCTTGGGGGTGGCATCCTACGAGCAGTACTTC
CDR3: CASISLGVASYEQYF

V: TRBV7-9
D: -
J: TRBJ1-4
size: -
DNA: TGTGCCAGCAGCGAAAATACTGCGGGACGGGACCTTAATGAAAAACTGTTTTTT
CDR3: CASSENTAGRDLNEKLFF

V: TRBV25-1
D: -
J: TRBJ2-5
size: -
DNA: TGTGCCAGCAGTGGCTTCGAGACCCAGTACTTC
CDR3: CASSGFETQYF

V: TRBV27
D: -
J: TRBJ2-7
size: -
DNA: TGTGCCAGCAGTCTAACTGACGGGAGCTCCTACGAGCAGTACTTC
CDR3: CASSLTDGSSYEQYF

V: TRBV25-1
D: -
J: TRBJ1-5
size: -
DNA: TGTGCCAGCAGTCCTAGAGAAAATCAGCCCCAGCATTTT
CDR3: CASSPRENQPQHF

V: TRBV7-9
D: TRBD2
J: TRBJ2-1
size: -
DNA: TGTGCCAGCCACCTCCGGCTAGCGGGAGACAATGAGCAGTTCTTC
CDR3: CASHLRLAGDNEQFF

V: TRBV4-2
D: -
J: TRBJ2-1
size: few
DNA: TGTGCCAGCAGCCAAGAGGTCCGGCGGGACTTGTTCTTC
CDR3: CASSQEVRRDLFF

V: TRBV27
D: -
J: TRBJ1-2
size: -
DNA: TGTGCCAGCAGTTGGACAGCTAACTATGGCTACACCTTC
CDR3: CASSWTANYGYTF

V: TRBV15
D: -
J: TRBJ1-2
size: -
DNA: TGTGCCACCAGTACTACCAGACAACAGACTAACTATGGCTACACCTTC
CDR3: CATSTTRQQTNYGYTF